This T cell receptor beta chain originates from a study of blood T cell repertoires in COVID-19. At the level of the study: Sites across the United States, Italy and Spain contributed samples from acute and convalescent COVID-19. PBMCs, B-cell-depleted T cells, or T cells provided the cDNA or gDNA that made up the material.

Germline V gene data show CDR1 as MDHEN and CDR2 as SYDVKM. Unmatched junction bases numbered 6, after V lost 6 bases and J lost 2 bases. This CDR3 has 16 residues. Per the authors' pipeline: Quantification of nucleated cells was approximated via reference gene primer amplification. Libraries were prepared by immunoSEQ multiplex PCR; TCRdb keeps only in-frame clonotypes and omits some of them. V, J and clone size are taken as reported in that table, and D and trimming were inferred from the DNA itself. The table has 120,000 to 150,000 clones, approximately 85% seen once. There are a few counts of this clone.

This TCR came from a man over 45 with acute or convalescent COVID-19. V is TRBV28 and J is TRBJ2-7, with TRBD2 matching over 14 bases. Input material: peripheral blood. In nucleotides, the CDR3 is TGTGCCAGCAGATCGGGACTAGCGGGAGTCCCCTACGAGCAGTACTTC. This encodes CASRSGLAGVPYEQYF.